This TCR beta chain emerged from a study of T cell responses to AZD1222 COVID-19 vaccine (dated by TCRdb to the early 2020s). Background for the entire study: TCR sequencing was performed for 230 to 250 trial participants, of whom 200 to 220 were given two doses of AZD1222 and around 25 were given two doses of MenACWY control vaccine. Trial participants were enrolled by age into subgroups of 18-55, 56-69 and 70-plus years, and around 140, 26 and 57 TCR-sequenced participants, respectively, were included in these subgroups.

Concerning this clone: Its target antigen remains unknown. Base quality data are lacking; no much larger clone is found one base away.

The time point label, read with the paper, signifies: about 28 days (+/-7) after the second vaccine dose. AZD1222 recipients with second doses at about 4 weeks or about 12 weeks were pooled, because spike-specific TCR depth and breadth did not differ between schedules. The vaccinee samples were drawn from two UK trials, COV001 and COV002, one of which was a single-blind randomized controlled phase 2/3 trial testing AZD1222 (ChAdOx1 nCoV-19) in healthy adults. Trial participant PBMC samples were collected at day 0 and day 28 after the second dose for TCRbeta chain sequencing. The CDR3 regions of human TCRbeta chains were analyzed by immunosequencing. On the study's bioinformatics: Repertoire TCRs were checked for matches against a reference library of SARS-CoV-2-specific TCRs that had been generated using the MIRA antigen-specificity platform. Breadth meant the fraction of unique TCRs that were SARS-CoV-2-associated, whereas depth meant the fraction of total T cells that were SARS-CoV-2-associated. Each spike-specific TCR was assigned to its reactive spike region and to a CD4 or CD8 class using the MIRA data. Log10-transformed breadth and depth values were compared by one-way ANOVA with Sidak's multiple comparisons tests. Held by TCRdb, this immuneACCESS table contains in-frame sequences only and omits some clones. Under half of the omission traces to an unresolved V gene where checked; the cause of the rest is unknown. The D gene and trimming were derived from the DNA, and the V and J assignments and clone size from that table. This sample gives around 99,000 clones in total; about 89% of them show up just once. The ten largest clones take up 4.4% of the sample.

CDR1 and CDR2, looked up from the germline V gene, are SGHVS and FQNEAQ. V is clipped by 4 bases and J by 4 bases, and the sequence between their germline boundaries is 11 bases long. Counted from cysteine to phenylalanine, this CDR3 has 15 amino acids. The kept DNA is CDR3 alone, 45 bases in frame from the first base. What the work shows at the level of the full study, not this receptor alone: Epitopes outside the regions mutated in the B.1.351 and B.1.1.7 variants were reportedly recognized by nearly half of the unique spike-specific TCRs. The whole spike protein was spanned by vaccine-associated CD4 TCRs, and dominant responses were seen in regions 160-218 and 743-854. Only five to seven AZD1222 recipients were SARS-CoV-2 seropositive at baseline, limiting conclusions about previously exposed vaccinees. In the small 56-69-year group, the increase in depth fell short of significance, most likely because of low power. No day 14 peak-response samples were available, so repertoires were characterized only after the peak T cell response. After two AZD1222 doses, both the breadth and the depth of spike-specific TCRs were significantly higher than at day 0 and than in MenACWY recipients. Participants were mostly white British, with more females than males. The authors suggested clonal diversity may have been underestimated.

This TCR was sampled from an adult who received the AZD1222 COVID-19 vaccine. Material: peripheral blood, obtained 28 days after the second AZD1222 dose. The chain uses TRBV7-8 and TRBJ1-6, and the D gene may be TRBD1, 5 bases matching. The CDR3 protein: CASSSQAEYNSPLHF. The DNA sequence is TGTGCCAGCAGCTCACAGGCGGAATATAATTCACCCCTCCACTTT.